A selection of T cell receptor beta chains follows, all from one sample in a study of shared clonotypes between healthy human individuals. The table came from immunoSEQ multiplex PCR; TCRdb's copy has only in-frame clones and leaves some out. In the table there are some 2 million clones, less than 95% of which are singletons. The sample consisted of naive CD8+ T cells sorted from blood. These receptors all stem from a man between 18 and 29 years old in good health. Each CDR3 is given with its conserved first and last residue. The D gene is left open where the match is weak. Where a row states a size, it is once, few, many or the class of an expanded clone; other rows omit it.

clone size	V gene	J gene	D gene	CDR3 protein	CDR3 DNA
few	TRBV2	TRBJ2-7	TRBD1	CASSDGDRGSGEYF	TGTGCCAGCAGTGACGGGGACAGGGGAAGTGGGGAGTACTTC
once	TRBV19	TRBJ2-3	NA	CASSIVETNTQYF	TGTGCCAGTAGTATAGTGGAAACGAATACGCAGTATTTT
NA	TRBV6-5	TRBJ2-1	NA	CASSPGLATDEQFF	TGTGCCAGCAGCCCAGGGCTAGCGACGGATGAGCAGTTCTTC
NA	TRBV19	TRBJ2-1	TRBD2	CASSILAGNYNEQFF	TGTGCCAGTAGTATCCTAGCGGGCAACTACAATGAGCAGTTCTTC
NA	TRBV30	TRBJ2-3	NA	CAWSSGKDTQYF	TGTGCCTGGAGTTCCGGGAAAGATACGCAGTATTTT
NA	TRBV7-9	TRBJ2-5	NA	CASSLVQGQETQYF	TGTGCCAGCAGCTTAGTGCAGGGCCAAGAGACCCAGTACTTC
NA	TRBV18	TRBJ2-2	TRBD1	CASSPSPWTGGTNTGELFF	TGTGCCAGCTCACCCTCACCATGGACAGGGGGCACGAACACCGGGGAGCTGTTTTTT
NA	TRBV30	TRBJ1-5	TRBD1	CAWSTGTGDQPQHF	TGTGCCTGGTCCACCGGGACAGGGGACCAGCCCCAGCATTTT
NA	TRBV30	TRBJ2-5	TRBD2	CAWSRLAVQETQYF	TGTGCCTGGAGTAGACTAGCGGTTCAAGAGACCCAGTACTTC
NA	TRBV13	TRBJ1-3	NA	CASQEPSGNTIYF	TGTGCCAGCCAGGAGCCTTCTGGAAACACCATATATTTT
NA	TRBV7-9	TRBJ2-3	NA	CASSSQNTDTQYF	TGTGCCAGCAGCTCGCAGAACACAGATACGCAGTATTTT
NA	TRBV5-1	TRBJ2-1	NA	CASSLDSPSEQFF	TGCGCCAGCAGCTTGGACTCGCCAAGTGAGCAGTTCTTC
NA	TRBV10-3	TRBJ2-5	NA	CAISESRADQETQYF	TGTGCCATCAGTGAGTCGAGGGCGGACCAAGAGACCCAGTACTTC
NA	TRBV4-1	TRBJ1-1	NA	CASSFGTEAFF	TGCGCCAGCAGCTTTGGAACTGAAGCTTTCTTT
NA	TRBV15	TRBJ1-2	NA	CATSGSKQHPTNYGYTF	TGTGCCACCAGCGGATCAAAACAGCACCCTACTAACTATGGCTACACCTTC
NA	TRBV15	TRBJ2-1	TRBD2	CATSRDMSGTSYNEQFF	TGTGCCACCAGCAGGGATATGAGCGGGACTTCCTACAATGAGCAGTTCTTC
NA	TRBV28	TRBJ2-7	TRBD1	CASSPWTGVDGEQYF	TGTGCCAGCAGTCCGTGGACAGGGGTTGATGGCGAGCAGTACTTC
NA	TRBV9	TRBJ2-7	NA	CASSAGPEGYEQYF	TGTGCCAGCAGCGCCGGACCGGAAGGTTACGAGCAGTACTTC
NA	TRBV6-5	TRBJ1-1	NA	CASSYSSSREEAFF	TGTGCCAGCAGTTACTCCTCCAGCCGGGAAGAAGCTTTCTTT
NA	TRBV19	TRBJ1-2	TRBD1	CASSGGQGPGYGYTF	TGTGCCAGTAGTGGGGGACAGGGCCCAGGCTATGGCTACACCTTC
NA	TRBV9	TRBJ1-2	NA	CASSSSRAANYGYTF	TGTGCCAGCAGCTCCAGCCGAGCCGCTAACTATGGCTACACCTTC
NA	TRBV2	TRBJ2-7	NA	CASSDSGTGPYEQYF	TGTGCCAGCAGTGATAGCGGGACAGGGCCCTACGAGCAGTACTTC
once	TRBV29-1	TRBJ2-3	TRBD1	CSARDRGTDTQYF	TGCAGCGCGAGGGACAGGGGCACAGATACGCAGTATTTT
NA	TRBV7-3	TRBJ1-6	NA	CASSFGGDNSPLHF	TGTGCCAGCAGCTTTGGGGGCGATAATTCACCCCTCCACTTT
NA	TRBV6-5	TRBJ2-7	NA	CASSTGMDEQYF	TGTGCCAGCAGTACAGGGATGGACGAGCAGTACTTC
NA	TRBV27	TRBJ2-1	TRBD2	CASSSHIAGNEQFF	TGTGCCAGCAGTTCCCACATAGCGGGTAATGAGCAGTTCTTC
NA	TRBV11-2	TRBJ2-3	NA	CASSGLVKDTQYF	TGTGCCAGCAGCGGACTCGTGAAAGATACGCAGTATTTT
NA	TRBV4-3	TRBJ2-5	TRBD2	CASSQDPGLAGVQETQYF	TGCGCCAGCAGCCAAGACCCAGGACTAGCGGGAGTGCAAGAGACCCAGTACTTC
few	TRBV5-1	TRBJ1-2	NA	CASSSEQGGYGYTF	TGCGCCAGCAGCTCCGAACAGGGCGGGTATGGCTACACCTTC
NA	TRBV7-2	TRBJ2-2	NA	CASSYTGSTTGELFF	TGTGCCAGCAGCTATACGGGCTCCACTACCGGGGAGCTGTTTTTT
NA	TRBV6-5	TRBJ2-2	NA	CASSYLGPNTGELFF	TGTGCCAGCAGTTACCTCGGACCGAACACCGGGGAGCTGTTTTTT
NA	TRBV7-2	TRBJ2-7	NA	CASMDPAGEQYF	TGTGCCAGCATGGACCCGGCCGGCGAGCAGTACTTC
NA	TRBV10-3	TRBJ1-2	TRBD1	CATGGQGDDGYTF	TGTGCCACCGGCGGACAGGGGGACGATGGCTACACCTTC
once	TRBV5-1	TRBJ2-7	NA	CASSPWDMGQYEQYF	TGCGCCAGCAGCCCCTGGGACATGGGTCAATACGAGCAGTACTTC
NA	TRBV14	TRBJ2-7	TRBD2	CASSLTGTSVAYEQYF	TGTGCCAGCAGCCTAACAGGGACTAGCGTAGCCTACGAGCAGTACTTC
NA	TRBV25-1	TRBJ2-5	TRBD1	CASSEFPGQQETQYF	TGTGCCAGCAGTGAATTTCCGGGACAGCAAGAGACCCAGTACTTC
NA	TRBV10-1	TRBJ2-7	NA	CASSEGIGPYEQYF	TGCGCCAGCAGTGAGGGTATAGGCCCCTACGAGCAGTACTTC
NA	TRBV5-5	TRBJ1-5	NA	CASSLGWEGVKQPQHF	TGTGCCAGCAGCTTGGGATGGGAAGGGGTCAAACAGCCCCAGCATTTT
NA	TRBV11-2	TRBJ2-4	NA	CASSSGTTDTVIQYF	TGTGCCAGCAGCTCTGGGACAACCGATACGGTCATCCAGTACTTC
NA	TRBV7-2	TRBJ2-7	TRBD2	CASSNTLKLAASIEQYF	TGTGCCAGCAGCAACACCTTAAAGCTAGCGGCCTCGATCGAGCAGTACTTC
NA	TRBV27	TRBJ2-5	TRBD1	CASSLSSGGETQYF	TGTGCCAGCAGTTTATCGTCAGGGGGAGAGACCCAGTACTTC